Reported below is one T cell receptor beta chain. The authors carried out high-throughput sequencing of TCR beta. They applied it to CD8+ and CD4+ T cells obtained from blood. The multiple sclerosis controls were treatment-naive patients with relapsing-remitting disease that was stable or active. Both CD4+ and CD8+ T cells were negatively isolated, and TEMRA cells underwent FACS enrichment. RNA in amounts of roughly 0.5 to 1 ug was reverse transcribed with random hexamers. Across 54 Vbeta and 13 Jbeta, TCR beta CDR3 was amplified with immunoSEQ multiplex PCR. A single record per CDR3 protein comes from TCRdb applying MiXCR to the immunoSEQ multiplex PCR reads. The sample has under 350,000 distinct CDR3 sequences, 92% seen once. The CDR3 loop spans 14 amino acids. Germline CDR1 MNHNS, CDR2 SASEGT. The V end was cut by 8 bases, the J end by 5 bases, with 18 bases between. The data derive from a study of CD8 T cells in Susac syndrome.

Sequencing input: CD4+ T cells from PBMCs. This clonotype was sampled from a human donor with multiple sclerosis. The chain is built from TRBV6-1 and TRBJ1-1, with D possibly matching TRBD1 (6 bases). CDR3 nucleotide sequence: TGTGCCAGCCGGGGGCGGGGGGTCGTAACTGAAGCTTTCTTT. It yields the protein CASRGRGVVTEAFF.